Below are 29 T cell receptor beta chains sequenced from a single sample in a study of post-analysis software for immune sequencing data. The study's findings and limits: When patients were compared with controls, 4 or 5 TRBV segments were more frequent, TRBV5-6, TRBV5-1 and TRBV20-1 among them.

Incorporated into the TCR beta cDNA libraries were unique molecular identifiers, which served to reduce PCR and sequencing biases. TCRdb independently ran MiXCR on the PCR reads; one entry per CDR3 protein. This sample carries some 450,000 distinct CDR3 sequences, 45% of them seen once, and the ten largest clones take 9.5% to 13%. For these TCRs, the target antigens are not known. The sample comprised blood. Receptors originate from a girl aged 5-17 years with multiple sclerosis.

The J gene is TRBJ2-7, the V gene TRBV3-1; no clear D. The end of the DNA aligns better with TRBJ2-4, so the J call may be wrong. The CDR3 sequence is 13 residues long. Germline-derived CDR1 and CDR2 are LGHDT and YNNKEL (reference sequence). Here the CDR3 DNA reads TGTGCCAGCAGCCAAGATTGGATTGGCATTCAGTACTTC. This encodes CASSQDWIGIQYF.

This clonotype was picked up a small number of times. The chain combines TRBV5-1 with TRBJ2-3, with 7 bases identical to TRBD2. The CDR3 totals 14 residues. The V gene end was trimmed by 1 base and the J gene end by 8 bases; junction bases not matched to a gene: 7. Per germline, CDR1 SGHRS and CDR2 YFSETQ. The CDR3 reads CASSLNAREGTQYF. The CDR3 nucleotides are TGCGCCAGCAGCTTGAACGCCAGGGAGGGTACGCAGTATTTT.

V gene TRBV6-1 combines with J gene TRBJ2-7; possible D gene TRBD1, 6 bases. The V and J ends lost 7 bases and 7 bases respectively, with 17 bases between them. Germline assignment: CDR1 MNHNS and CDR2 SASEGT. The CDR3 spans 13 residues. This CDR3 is CASNLDRDNEQYF. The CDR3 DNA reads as TGTGCCAGCAACTTGGACAGAGACAATGAGCAGTACTTC.

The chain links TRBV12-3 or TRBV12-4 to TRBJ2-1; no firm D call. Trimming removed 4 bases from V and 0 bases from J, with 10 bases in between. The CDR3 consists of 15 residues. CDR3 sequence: CASSSGTTSYNEQFF. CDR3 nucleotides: TGTGCCAGCAGTTCCGGCACCACCTCCTACAATGAGCAGTTCTTC.

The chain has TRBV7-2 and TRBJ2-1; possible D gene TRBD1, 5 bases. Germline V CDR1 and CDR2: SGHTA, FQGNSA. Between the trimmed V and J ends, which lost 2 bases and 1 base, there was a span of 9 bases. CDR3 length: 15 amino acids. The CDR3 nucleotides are TGTGCCAGCAGCTTACAGGGTCTGTCCTACAATGAGCAGTTCTTC. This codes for CASSLQGLSYNEQFF.

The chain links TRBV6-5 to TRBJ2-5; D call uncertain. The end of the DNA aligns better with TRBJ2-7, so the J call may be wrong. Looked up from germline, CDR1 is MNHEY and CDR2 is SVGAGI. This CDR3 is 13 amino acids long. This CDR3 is CASYDPIHYEQYF. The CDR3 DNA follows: TGTGCCAGCTATGATCCTATTCACTACGAGCAGTACTTC.

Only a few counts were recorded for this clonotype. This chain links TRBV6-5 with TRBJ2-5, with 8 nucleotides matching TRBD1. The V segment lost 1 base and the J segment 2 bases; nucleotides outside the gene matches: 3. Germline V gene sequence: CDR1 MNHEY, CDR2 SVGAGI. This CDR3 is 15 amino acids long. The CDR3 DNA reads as TGTGCCAGCAGTTACTTCGGACAGGGACAAGAGACCCAGTACTTC. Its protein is CASSYFGQGQETQYF.

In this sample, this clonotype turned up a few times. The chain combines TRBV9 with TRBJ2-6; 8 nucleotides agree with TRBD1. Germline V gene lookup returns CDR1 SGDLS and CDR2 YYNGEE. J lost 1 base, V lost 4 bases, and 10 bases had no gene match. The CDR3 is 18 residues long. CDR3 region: CASSLGQAVTSGANVLTF. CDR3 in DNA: TGTGCCAGCAGCCTGGGACAGGCGGTTACTTCTGGGGCCAACGTCCTGACTTTC.

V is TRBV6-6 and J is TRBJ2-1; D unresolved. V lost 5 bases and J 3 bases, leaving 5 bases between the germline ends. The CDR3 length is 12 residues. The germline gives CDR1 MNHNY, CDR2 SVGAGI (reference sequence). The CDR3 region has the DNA TGTGCCAGCAGTGGGAACTACAATGAGCAGTTCTTC. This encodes CASSGNYNEQFF.

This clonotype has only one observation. The CDR3 sequence is CASSQDRLGLADTGELFF. CDR3 nucleotides: TGCGCCAGCAGCCAAGATCGGCTGGGACTAGCGGACACCGGGGAGCTGTTTTTT. The chain combines TRBV4-1 with TRBJ2-2, with 11 positions matching TRBD2. The J segment lost 3 bases and the V segment lost 0 bases, leaving 6 bases of the junction unmatched. Germline assignment: CDR1 MGHRA and CDR2 YSYEKL. The CDR3 contains 18 residues.

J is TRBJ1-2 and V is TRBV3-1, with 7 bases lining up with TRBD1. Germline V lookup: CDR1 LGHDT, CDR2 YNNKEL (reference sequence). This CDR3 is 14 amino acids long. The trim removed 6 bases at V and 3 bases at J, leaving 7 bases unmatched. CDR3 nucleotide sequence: TGTGCCAGCAGGCAGACAGGGATCGACTATGGCTACACCTTC. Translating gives CASRQTGIDYGYTF.

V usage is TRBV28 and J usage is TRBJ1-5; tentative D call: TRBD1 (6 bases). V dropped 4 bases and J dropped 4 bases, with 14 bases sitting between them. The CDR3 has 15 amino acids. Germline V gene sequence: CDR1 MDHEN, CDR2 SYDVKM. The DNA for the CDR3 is TGTGCCAGCAGTTCGCCTCGGACAGTGAATCAGCCCCAGCATTTT. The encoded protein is CASSSPRTVNQPQHF.

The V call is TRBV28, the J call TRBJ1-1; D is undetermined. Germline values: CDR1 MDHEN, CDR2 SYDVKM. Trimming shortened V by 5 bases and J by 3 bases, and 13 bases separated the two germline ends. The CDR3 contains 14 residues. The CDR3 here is CASSGGGEDTEAFF. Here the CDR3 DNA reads TGTGCCAGCAGTGGTGGAGGAGAAGACACTGAAGCTTTCTTT.

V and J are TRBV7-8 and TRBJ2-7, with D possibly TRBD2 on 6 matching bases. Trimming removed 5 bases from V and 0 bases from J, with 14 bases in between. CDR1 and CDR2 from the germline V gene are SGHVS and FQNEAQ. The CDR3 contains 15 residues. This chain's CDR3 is CASSLKRVYSYEQYF. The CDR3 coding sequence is TGTGCCAGCAGCCTGAAGCGGGTCTACTCCTACGAGCAGTACTTC.

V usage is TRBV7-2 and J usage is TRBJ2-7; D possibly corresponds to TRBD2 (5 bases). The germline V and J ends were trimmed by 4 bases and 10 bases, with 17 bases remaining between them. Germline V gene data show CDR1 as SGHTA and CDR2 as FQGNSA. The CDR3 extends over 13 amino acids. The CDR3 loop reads CASSSSGVAPQYF. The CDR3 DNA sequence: TGTGCCAGCAGCTCAAGCGGAGTAGCGCCCCAGTACTTC.

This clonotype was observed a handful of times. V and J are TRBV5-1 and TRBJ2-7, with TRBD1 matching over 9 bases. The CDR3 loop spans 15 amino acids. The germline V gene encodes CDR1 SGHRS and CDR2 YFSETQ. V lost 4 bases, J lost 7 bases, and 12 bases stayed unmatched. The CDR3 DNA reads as TGCGCCAGCAGCCAGCAGCCGGGACAGGGCCAAGAGCAGTACTTC. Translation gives CASSQQPGQGQEQYF. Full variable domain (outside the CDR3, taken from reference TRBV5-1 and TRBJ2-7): KAGVTQTPRYLIKTRGQQVTLSCSPISGHRSVSWYQQTPGQGLQFLFEYFSETQRNKGNFPGRFSGRQFSNSRSEMNVSTLELGDSALYLCASSQQPGQGQEQYFGPGTRLTVT.

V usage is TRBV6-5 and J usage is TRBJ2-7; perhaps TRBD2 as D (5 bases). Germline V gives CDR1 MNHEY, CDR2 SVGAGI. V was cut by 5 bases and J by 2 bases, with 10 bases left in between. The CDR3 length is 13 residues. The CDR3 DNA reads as TGTGCCAGCAGTATCCCCGGGACCTACGAGCAGTACTTC. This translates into CASSIPGTYEQYF.

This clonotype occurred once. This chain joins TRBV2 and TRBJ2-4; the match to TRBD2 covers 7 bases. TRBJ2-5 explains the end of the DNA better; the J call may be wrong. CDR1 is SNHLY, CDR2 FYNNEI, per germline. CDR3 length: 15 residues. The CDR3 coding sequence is TGTGCCAGCAGTGGCATGGCGGGAGCAGGAGAGACCCAGTACTTC. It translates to CASSGMAGAGETQYF.

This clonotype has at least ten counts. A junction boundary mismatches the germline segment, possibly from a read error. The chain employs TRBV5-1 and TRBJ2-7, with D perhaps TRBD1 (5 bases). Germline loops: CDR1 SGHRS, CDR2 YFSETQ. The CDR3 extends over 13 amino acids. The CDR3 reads CASSLTGPYEQYF. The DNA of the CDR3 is TGTGCCAGCAGTTTAACAGGCCCCTACGAGCAGTACTTC.

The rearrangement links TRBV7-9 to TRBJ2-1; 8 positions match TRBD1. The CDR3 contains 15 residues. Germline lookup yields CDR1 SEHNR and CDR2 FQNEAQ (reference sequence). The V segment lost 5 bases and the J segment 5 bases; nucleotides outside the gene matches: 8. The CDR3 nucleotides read TGTGCCAGCAGCCCCGACAGGGGCCTTCACAATGAGCAGTTCTTC. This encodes CASSPDRGLHNEQFF.

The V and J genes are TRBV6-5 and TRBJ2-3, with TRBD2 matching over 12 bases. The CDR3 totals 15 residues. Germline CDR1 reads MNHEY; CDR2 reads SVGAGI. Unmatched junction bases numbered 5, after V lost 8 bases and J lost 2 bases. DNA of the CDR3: TGTGCCAGCCGGGGGACTAGCGGGCCCACAGATACGCAGTATTTT. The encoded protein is CASRGTSGPTDTQYF.

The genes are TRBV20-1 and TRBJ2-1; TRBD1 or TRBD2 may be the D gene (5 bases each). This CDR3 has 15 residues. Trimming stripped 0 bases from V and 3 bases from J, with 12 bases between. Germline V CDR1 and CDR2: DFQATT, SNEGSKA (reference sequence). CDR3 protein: CSARDLGTNYNEQFF. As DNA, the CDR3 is TGCAGTGCTAGAGATCTAGGGACCAACTACAATGAGCAGTTCTTC.

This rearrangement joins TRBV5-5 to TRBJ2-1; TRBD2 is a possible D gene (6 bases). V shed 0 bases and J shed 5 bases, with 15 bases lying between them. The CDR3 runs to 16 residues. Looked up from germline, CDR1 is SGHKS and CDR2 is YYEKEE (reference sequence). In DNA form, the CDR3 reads TGTGCCAGCAGCTTGGTTTTCGCGCGGGGTCACAATGAGCAGTTCTTC. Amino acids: CASSLVFARGHNEQFF.

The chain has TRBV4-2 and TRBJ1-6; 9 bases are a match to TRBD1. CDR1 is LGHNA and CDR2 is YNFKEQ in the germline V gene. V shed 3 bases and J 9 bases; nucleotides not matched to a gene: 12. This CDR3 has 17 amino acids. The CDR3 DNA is TGTGCCAGCAGCCACCCTCTACAGGGGGCGCGATCTTCACCCCTCCACTTT. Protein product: CASSHPLQGARSSPLHF.

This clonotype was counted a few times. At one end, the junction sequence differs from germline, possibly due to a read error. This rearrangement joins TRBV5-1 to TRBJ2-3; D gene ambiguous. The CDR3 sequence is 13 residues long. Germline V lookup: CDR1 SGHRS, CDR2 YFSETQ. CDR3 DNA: TGTGCCAGCTCCCCAGACGGCACAGATACGCAGTATTTT. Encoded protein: CASSPDGTDTQYF.

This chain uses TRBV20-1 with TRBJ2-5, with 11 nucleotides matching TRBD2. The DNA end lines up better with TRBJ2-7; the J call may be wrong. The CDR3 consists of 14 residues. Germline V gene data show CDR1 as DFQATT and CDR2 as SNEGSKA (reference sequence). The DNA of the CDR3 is TGCAGTGCTAGACCGCCCGGGACTAGCGGCGAGCAGTACTTC. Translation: CSARPPGTSGEQYF.

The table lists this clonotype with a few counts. The DNA for the CDR3 is TGTGCCAGCAGCCAAGAGGGACAGGAGCACTACGAGCAGTACTTC. Translating gives CASSQEGQEHYEQYF. The chain is built from TRBV3-1 and TRBJ2-7; 8 positions match TRBD1. The germline V gene encodes CDR1 LGHDT and CDR2 YNNKEL (reference sequence). V was clipped by 0 bases and J by 3 bases; unmatched bases: 4. The CDR3 sequence is 15 residues long.

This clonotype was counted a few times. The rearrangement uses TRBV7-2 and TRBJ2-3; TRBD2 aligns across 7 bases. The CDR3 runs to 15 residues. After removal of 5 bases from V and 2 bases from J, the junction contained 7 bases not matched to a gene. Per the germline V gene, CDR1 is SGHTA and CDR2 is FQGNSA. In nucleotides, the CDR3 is TGTGCCAGCAGCGGCAACGGACTAGACACAGATACGCAGTATTTT. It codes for CASSGNGLDTDTQYF.

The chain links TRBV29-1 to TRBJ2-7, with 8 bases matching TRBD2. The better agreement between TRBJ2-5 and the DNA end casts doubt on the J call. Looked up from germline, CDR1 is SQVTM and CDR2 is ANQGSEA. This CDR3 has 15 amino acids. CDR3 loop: CSAEGTSGGEETQYF. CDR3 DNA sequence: TGCAGCGCCGAGGGTACTAGCGGAGGGGAAGAGACCCAGTACTTC.